This is a list of T cell receptor beta chains from one sample in a study of early T cells in non-severe SARS-CoV-2 infection. TCRdb reprocessed the 5' RACE reads with MiXCR, giving one entry per CDR3 protein. The sample lists tens of thousands of distinct CDR3 sequences, more than 4% occurring once. Sequenced: whole blood. Every receptor here comes from an adult who was a healthcare worker with PCR-confirmed SARS-CoV-2 infection or an uninfected control (not recorded which). The CDR3 runs from the conserved cysteine through the conserved F or W. Each record gives: clone size, D gene, J gene, V gene, CDR3 protein, CDR3 DNA. The D gene is left open where the match is weak. The size entry is marked missing in some rows and otherwise reads once, few, many or a size class.

clone_size: many; d_call: TRBD2; j_call: TRBJ2-1; v_call: TRBV6-4; cdr3_aa: CASSHLAESNEQFF; cdr3_nt: TGTGCCAGCAGTCACCTAGCGGAGAGCAATGAGCAGTTCTTC
clone_size: many; d_call: -; j_call: TRBJ1-1; v_call: TRBV20-1; cdr3_aa: CSADPQNTEAFF; cdr3_nt: TGCAGTGCTGACCCGCAGAACACTGAAGCTTTCTTT
clone_size: many; d_call: -; j_call: TRBJ2-1; v_call: TRBV7-3; cdr3_aa: CASSLKGASLHEQFF; cdr3_nt: TGTGCCAGCAGCTTAAAAGGGGCTAGCCTCCATGAGCAGTTCTTC
clone_size: many; d_call: -; j_call: TRBJ1-1; v_call: TRBV18; cdr3_aa: CASSLGSNTEAFF; cdr3_nt: TGTGCCAGCTCCCTCGGATCGAACACTGAAGCTTTCTTT
clone_size: many; d_call: -; j_call: TRBJ1-1; v_call: TRBV5-6; cdr3_aa: CASSFGTEAFF; cdr3_nt: TGTGCCAGCAGCTTTGGGACTGAAGCTTTCTTT
clone_size: many; d_call: -; j_call: TRBJ1-1; v_call: TRBV11-2; cdr3_aa: CASSFRTEAFF; cdr3_nt: TGTGCCAGCAGCTTTAGGACTGAAGCTTTCTTT
clone_size: many; d_call: -; j_call: TRBJ2-3; v_call: TRBV11-2; cdr3_aa: CASRLLERTSTDTQYF; cdr3_nt: TGTGCCAGCAGGTTACTAGAGCGGACTAGCACAGATACGCAGTATTTT
clone_size: -; d_call: TRBD2; j_call: TRBJ2-7; v_call: TRBV7-7; cdr3_aa: CASSLRASGPYEQYF; cdr3_nt: TGTGCTAGCAGCTTAAGGGCTAGCGGGCCCTACGAGCAGTACTTC
clone_size: -; d_call: TRBD2; j_call: TRBJ2-1; v_call: TRBV7-9; cdr3_aa: CAPSGSNGNEQFF; cdr3_nt: TGTGCTCCTAGCGGGAGCAATGGCAATGAGCAGTTCTTC
clone_size: many; d_call: -; j_call: TRBJ2-7; v_call: TRBV6-5; cdr3_aa: CASSYVAGAYEQYF; cdr3_nt: TGTGCCAGCAGTTACGTCGCAGGGGCCTACGAGCAGTACTTC
clone_size: many; d_call: -; j_call: TRBJ1-1; v_call: TRBV29-1; cdr3_aa: CSVGVGRGTEAFF; cdr3_nt: TGCAGCGTTGGGGTAGGGAGGGGAACTGAAGCTTTCTTT
clone_size: many; d_call: -; j_call: TRBJ2-3; v_call: TRBV10-3; cdr3_aa: CAIRGGRASTDTQYF; cdr3_nt: TGTGCCATCAGGGGTGGACGAGCGAGCACAGATACGCAGTATTTT
clone_size: -; d_call: -; j_call: TRBJ2-7; v_call: TRBV3-1; cdr3_aa: CASSQGVYRVNEQYF; cdr3_nt: TGTGCCAGCAGCCAAGGCGTGTATAGAGTCAACGAGCAGTACTTC
clone_size: many; d_call: -; j_call: TRBJ1-2; v_call: TRBV7-2; cdr3_aa: CASSLQAGNGYTF; cdr3_nt: TGTGCCAGCAGCTTACAAGCGGGGAATGGCTACACCTTC
clone_size: -; d_call: -; j_call: TRBJ2-5; v_call: TRBV5-1; cdr3_aa: CASSLVGGRETQYF; cdr3_nt: TGCGCCAGCAGCTTGGTAGGGGGACGAGAGACCCAGTACTTC
clone_size: -; d_call: -; j_call: TRBJ2-7; v_call: TRBV7-2; cdr3_aa: CASSRSYEQYF; cdr3_nt: TGTGCCAGCAGCCGATCCTACGAGCAGTACTTC
clone_size: many; d_call: -; j_call: TRBJ2-7; v_call: TRBV10-3; cdr3_aa: CAISNGQYEQYF; cdr3_nt: TGTGCCATCAGCAACGGACAATACGAGCAGTACTTC
clone_size: many; d_call: TRBD1; j_call: TRBJ1-1; v_call: TRBV4-3; cdr3_aa: CASSQTGLPNTEAFF; cdr3_nt: TGCGCCAGCAGCCAGACAGGGCTACCAAACACTGAAGCTTTCTTT
clone_size: many; d_call: -; j_call: TRBJ2-2; v_call: TRBV7-8; cdr3_aa: CASSQAVAERYTGELFF; cdr3_nt: TGTGCCAGCAGCCAGGCGGTGGCGGAGCGATACACCGGGGAGCTGTTTTTT